The source of this T cell receptor beta chain is a study of T cell responses to AZD1222 COVID-19 vaccine. Across the study: The analysis combined second doses at about 4 or about 12 weeks. Regarding the study as a whole: Repertoires were obtained only post-peak T cell response. Regions 160-218 and 743-854 held dominance among vaccine-associated CD4 TCRs, which spanned spike. Baseline seropositives among AZD1222 recipients totaled only five to seven.

TCRdb keeps only in-frame clones here, not all; method: immunoSEQ multiplex PCR. The sample has just over 60,000 clones, 76% seen once. The CDR3 totals 14 residues. CDR1 is SGHTS and CDR2 is YDEGEE in the germline V gene. Trimming removed 5 bases from V and 5 bases from J; junction bases left unmatched: 6. The table lists this clone with a few counts. Its antigen is not identified. Source: peripheral blood, taken on day 0 of AZD1222 vaccination. This chain links TRBV5-8 with TRBJ1-4; 7 positions agree with TRBD1. The clonotype was recovered from an adult in good health. The CDR3 DNA is TGTGCCAGCAGGACGACAGGGCAAAATGAAAAACTGTTTTTT. This codes for CASRTTGQNEKLFF.